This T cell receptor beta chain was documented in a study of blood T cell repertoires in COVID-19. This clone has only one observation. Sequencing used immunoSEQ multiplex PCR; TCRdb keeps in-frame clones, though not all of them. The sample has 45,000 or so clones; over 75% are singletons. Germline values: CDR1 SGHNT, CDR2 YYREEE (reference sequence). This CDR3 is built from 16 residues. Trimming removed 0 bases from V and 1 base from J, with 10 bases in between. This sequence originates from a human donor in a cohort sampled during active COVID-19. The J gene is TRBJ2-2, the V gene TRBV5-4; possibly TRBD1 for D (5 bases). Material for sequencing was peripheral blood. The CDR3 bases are TGTGCCAGCAGCTTGGCCCAGGGAATGAACACCGGGGAGCTGTTTTTT. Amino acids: CASSLAQGMNTGELFF.